What follows describes a single T cell receptor beta chain. The record originates from a study of blood T cell repertoires in COVID-19. About the research overall: Nucleic acid was either cDNA or gDNA, and it came from T cells, B-cell-depleted T cells, or PBMCs.

Enrolled through a virtual design, the participants were between 18 and 89 years of age and came from 24 US areas. Participants' reported clinical history set cohort assignment. In the authors' workflow: Amplification with reference gene primers provided the estimates of nucleated cell counts. The table came from immunoSEQ multiplex PCR; TCRdb's copy has only in-frame clones and leaves some out. V and J calls and clone size follow that table, whereas D and trimming were derived from the DNA. The sample has about 190,000 clones, 85% to 90% seen once. The sequencing input was PBMCs or T cells enriched from blood (not recorded which). The clonotype comes from a middle-aged woman in a cohort exposed to, infected with or recovered from COVID-19 (not recorded which).

The CDR3 DNA is TGTGCCAGCAGCTTAGACCTCATGGCGGGAGGGATTAACAATGAGCAGTTCTTC. Translating gives CASSLDLMAGGINNEQFF. This chain joins TRBV13 and TRBJ2-1, with TRBD2 matching 9 bases. The CDR3 has 18 amino acids. The germline V gene has CDR1 PRHDT and CDR2 FYEKMQ (reference sequence). Trimming cost V 1 base and J 5 bases; bases outside gene matches: 12. Together with reference TRBV13 and TRBJ2-1, the CDR3 gives the full variable domain: AAGVIQSPRHLIKEKRETATLKCYPIPRHDTVYWYQQGPGQDPQFLISFYEKMQSDKGSIPDRFSAQQFSDYHSELNMSSLELGDSALYFCASSLDLMAGGINNEQFFGPGTRLTVL.